The subject of this entry is one T cell receptor (beta chain). Here immunoSEQ multiplex PCR was the method, and the copy in TCRdb shows in-frame clones only, minus some. There are 200,000 to 300,000 clones in the sample; approximately 86% occur only once, and around 10% lies in the top ten. The data originate from a study of blood T cell repertoires in COVID-19. The V gene's germline CDR1 is GTSNPN and CDR2 SVGIG (reference sequence). The CDR3 has 14 amino acids. J gave up 9 bases and V 3 bases, and 11 bases lay outside the gene matches. The sequenced sample consisted of peripheral blood. The TCR originated in a middle-aged man who had recovered from COVID-19. The V call is TRBV30, the J call TRBJ2-1; 7 bases fit TRBD2. The CDR3 coding sequence is TGTGCCTGGAGCTTCCGGGGAGGGCCCCTTGAGCAGTTCTTC. Protein: CAWSFRGGPLEQFF.